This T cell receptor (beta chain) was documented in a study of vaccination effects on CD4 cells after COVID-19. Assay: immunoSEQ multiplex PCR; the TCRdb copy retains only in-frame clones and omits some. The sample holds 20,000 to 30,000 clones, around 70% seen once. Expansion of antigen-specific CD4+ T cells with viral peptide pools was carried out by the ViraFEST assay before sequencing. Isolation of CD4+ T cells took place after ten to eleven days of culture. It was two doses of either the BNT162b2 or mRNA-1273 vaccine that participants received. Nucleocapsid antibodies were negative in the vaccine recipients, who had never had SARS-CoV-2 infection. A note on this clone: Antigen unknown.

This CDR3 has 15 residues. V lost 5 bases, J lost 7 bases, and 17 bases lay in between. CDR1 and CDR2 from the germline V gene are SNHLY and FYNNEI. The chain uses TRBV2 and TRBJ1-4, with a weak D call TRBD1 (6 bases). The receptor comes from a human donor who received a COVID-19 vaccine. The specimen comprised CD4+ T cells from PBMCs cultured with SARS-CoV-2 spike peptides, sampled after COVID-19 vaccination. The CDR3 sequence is CASSQDKGGSEKLFF. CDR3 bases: TGTGCCAGCAGTCAGGACAAGGGGGGCTCTGAAAAACTGTTTTTT.